The rows below give T cell receptor beta chains drawn from one sample of a study of T cell responses to AZD1222 COVID-19 vaccine. Produced via immunoSEQ multiplex PCR; TCRdb's table is partial and in-frame only. The sample lists 120,000 to 150,000 clones; roughly 90% were seen once. The sample in question was peripheral blood, obtained 28 days after the second AZD1222 dose. The receptor set was obtained from an adult who received the AZD1222 COVID-19 vaccine. The CDR3 runs from the conserved cysteine through the conserved F or W. A D gene is named only where the DNA matches it firmly. Only some rows state a clone size, as once, few, many or a class for expanded clones.

clone_size	d_call	v_call	j_call	cdr3_aa	cdr3_nt
-	-	TRBV4-2	TRBJ1-4	CASSPSGQGSATNEKLFF	TGTGCCAGCAGCCCTAGCGGGCAGGGCTCCGCAACTAATGAAAAACTGTTTTTT
-	-	TRBV7-9	TRBJ1-1	CASSADIDTEAFF	TGTGCCAGCAGCGCGGACATCGACACTGAAGCTTTCTTT
-	-	TRBV19	TRBJ1-2	CASSIWEQGYTF	TGTGCCAGTAGTATATGGGAGCAGGGCTACACCTTC
once	-	TRBV28	TRBJ2-7	CASSSGPPKAEQYF	TGTGCCAGCAGTTCCGGCCCGCCGAAAGCTGAGCAGTACTTC
-	-	TRBV7-8	TRBJ1-1	CASSLKDSYNTEAFF	TGTGCCAGCAGCTTAAAGGACAGTTATAACACTGAAGCTTTCTTT
-	-	TRBV9	TRBJ1-5	CASSMGPRVDQPQHF	TGTGCCAGCAGCATGGGACCGAGGGTTGATCAGCCCCAGCATTTT
-	-	TRBV6-1	TRBJ1-5	CASSEIGASNQPQHF	TGTGCCAGCAGTGAAATCGGGGCGAGCAATCAGCCCCAGCATTTT
few	-	TRBV23-1	TRBJ1-2	CASRQDTF	TGCGCCAGCAGGCAGGACACCTTC
-	-	TRBV7-2	TRBJ2-2	CASSPRWGRANTGELFF	TGTGCCAGCAGCCCTCGTTGGGGGCGAGCGAACACCGGGGAGCTGTTTTTT
-	-	TRBV3-1/TRBV3-2	TRBJ1-6	CASGRYGDNSPLHF	TGTGCCAGCGGGCGTTACGGAGATAATTCACCCCTCCACTTT
few	TRBD1	TRBV18	TRBJ1-2	CASSPRTGEDYGYTF	TGTGCCAGCTCACCACGGACAGGGGAGGACTATGGCTACACCTTC
-	TRBD2	TRBV7-9	TRBJ2-7	CASTRTSDSYEQYF	TGTGCCAGCACCCGGACTAGCGACTCCTACGAGCAGTACTTC
once	-	TRBV18	TRBJ2-1	CASSRASELNEQFF	TGTGCCAGCTCGCGGGCTAGCGAATTGAATGAGCAGTTCTTC
-	-	TRBV28	TRBJ2-1	CASSSPRDNEQFF	TGTGCCAGCAGTTCCCCTAGGGACAATGAGCAGTTCTTC
-	-	TRBV29-1	TRBJ1-1	CSVTTQWVGTEAFF	TGCAGCGTTACCACCCAATGGGTAGGGACTGAAGCTTTCTTT
-	-	TRBV28	TRBJ1-2	CASSKINYGYTF	TGTGCCAGCAGTAAAATCAACTATGGCTACACCTTC